The text below deals with one T cell receptor beta chain. Its antigen is unknown. No clone much larger than this one lies a single base away; base qualities are absent. This sample was taken from a study of T cell repertoires in ileal Crohn's disease (dated by TCRdb to the late 2010s). In the study overall: The median duration of disease was around 7.3 years, and at the time of surgery around 35% of patients were active smokers. Every patient underwent surgery because of a complication, which was stricturing disease in around 60% of cases and penetrating disease in approximately 39%. Postoperative therapy was given to about half of the patients, with thiopurines administered to about a dozen patients and anti-TNF agents administered to 20 or so patients. M6 samples consisted of neoterminal ileum biopsies collected during postoperative colonoscopy. The TCR repertoire was analysed in 50 to 70 patients with Crohn's disease drawn from a prospective multicentre cohort. The study ran alongside a multicentre cohort designed to identify predictors of early endoscopic recurrence after ileocolonic resection. Endoscopic postoperative recurrence was defined by a Rutgeerts score above i0. A total of around 150 mucosal samples from roughly 60 patients were sequenced, collected from several sites on the surgical specimen as well as at postoperative endoscopy.

What the time point label conveys for this sample: neoterminal ileum biopsy at postoperative endoscopy, about 6 months after surgery. Adults with ileal or ileocolonic Crohn's disease and an indication for ileocolonic resection were eligible for inclusion. Before DNA extraction, whole ileal mucosal biopsies were kept frozen at -80 degrees C. A TRizol-based method was used to extract genomic DNA from the frozen whole biopsies, and the DNA was quantified with a NanoDrop 2000 spectrophotometer. Roughly 550 nanograms of biopsy DNA per sample were submitted for commercial TCRB immunosequencing. A two-step, amplification bias-controlled multiplex PCR was used by Adaptive Biotechnology to amplify CDR3 regions from genomic DNA. Primers covering every V and J gene segment were used in the first PCR, while barcodes and Illumina adapters were added in the second PCR. CDR3 libraries were sequenced on an Illumina instrument. Processing in the source paper ran as follows. The analysis used both the pipelines supplied by the vendor and custom analysis of the raw data in R/Bioconductor with R version 3.3.0. Clonality, ranging from 0 to 1, was calculated as the inverse of the normalised Shannon entropy of all productive clones. High-frequency clones were defined as the share of the repertoire occupied by the top 100 clones, with only clones passing a 95% confidence test being retained. The Simpson index measured repertoire diversity, and the Morisita-Horn index measured overlap between samples. The source is immuneACCESS, and TCRdb retained only in-frame sequences with V and J called. Part of the clones is not carried over; for the studies checked, unresolved V genes explain less than half of this, and the remainder is unexplained. V, J and clone size reflect that table, while D and trimming were determined from the DNA. This sample comprises 13,000 or so clones, 78% of them detected only once. About 4.3% of the sample is taken by the ten largest.

Including the terminal cysteine and phenylalanine, the CDR3 comprises 15 residues. Here the CDR3 DNA is all that survives: 45 bases in frame from base 1. The trim is 7 bases for V and 3 bases for J, with a gap of 16 bases between the germline ends. According to the germline V gene (reference sequence), CDR1 reads MNHEY and CDR2 reads SMNVEV. The investigation overall reported the following: Mucosal CD4 and CD8 T cells were sorted and sequenced only in a subgroup of patients, the size of which was not stated. The timing of postoperative endoscopy varied within the first year after surgery, and the median delay was 6.9 months. A significantly higher proportion of clonal expansions was observed in active smokers at surgery than in non-smokers (about 25% vs 20%, p=0.02). Compared with CD4 T cells, sorted CD8 T cells held more high-frequency clones, which suggests that the mucosal expansions were mostly CD8. Endoscopic recurrence was found to be associated with higher high-frequency clone percentages at surgery, and recurrence was observed in all patients with clonality above 26.8% (18/57).

The specimen sequenced was ileal tissue. This clonotype was obtained from an adult with Crohn's disease. The V and J genes are TRBV27 and TRBJ1-3, and TRBD1 may be the D gene, going by 5 matching bases. The CDR3 protein sequence reads: CASNSRGSFGNTIYF. The nucleotides read TGTGCCAGCAATTCAAGGGGAAGTTTTGGAAACACCATATATTTT.